A selection of T cell receptor beta chains follows, all from one sample in a study of beta chain features in type 1 diabetes. The data were produced by immunoSEQ multiplex PCR, yet TCRdb's version contains in-frame clones alone and is incomplete. The sample has about 410,000 clones; approximately 15% are singletons. Sequenced: naive CD4+ T cells from blood. These receptors were collected from a man aged 25-45 years in good health. CDR3s include the opening cysteine and the closing phenylalanine or tryptophan. A D gene is named only where the DNA matches it firmly. Clone size appears in some rows only: once, few, many, or a class for an expanded clone.

TRBV4-1,TRBJ2-3,few,-,CASSFDGGGIDTQYF,TGCGCCAGCAGCTTCGACGGCGGGGGCATCGATACGCAGTATTTT
TRBV7-2,TRBJ2-3,-,TRBD2,CASSQGTSGRDTQYF,TGTGCCAGCAGCCAAGGGACTAGCGGGAGAGATACGCAGTATTTT
TRBV29-1,TRBJ1-1,-,-,CSAWGMNTEAFF,TGCAGCGCTTGGGGGATGAACACTGAAGCTTTCTTT
TRBV6-6,TRBJ2-3,few,-,CASVRGATTDTQYF,TGTGCCAGCGTACGGGGGGCGACCACAGATACGCAGTATTTT
TRBV5-6,TRBJ1-1,-,-,CASTDLTPNTEAFF,TGTGCCAGCACCGATCTGACACCGAACACTGAAGCTTTCTTT
TRBV18,TRBJ2-3,few,-,CASSPELGTQYF,TGTGCCAGCTCACCTGAACTTGGTACGCAGTATTTT
TRBV6-5,TRBJ2-3,-,-,CASSRTAYGDTQYF,TGTGCCAGCAGTCGGACTGCATACGGAGATACGCAGTATTTT
TRBV6-6,TRBJ2-1,few,TRBD2,CASSGSGSPNNEQFF,TGTGCCAGCAGTGGTAGCGGGAGCCCCAACAATGAGCAGTTCTTC
TRBV9,TRBJ2-1,-,TRBD2,CASSPRGLADFNEQFF,TGTGCCAGCAGCCCCCGGGGACTAGCGGACTTTAATGAGCAGTTCTTC
TRBV30,TRBJ1-2,few,-,CAWVRNLNYGYTF,TGTGCCTGGGTCCGGAACCTTAACTATGGCTACACCTTC
TRBV6-5,TRBJ2-3,-,-,CASSSSLEGLGYTQYF,TGTGCCAGCAGTTCCAGCCTAGAGGGGTTAGGATATACGCAGTATTTT
TRBV30,TRBJ2-6,-,-,CAWRGTGANVLTF,TGTGCCTGGAGAGGGACGGGGGCCAACGTCCTGACTTTC
TRBV7-2,TRBJ2-4,-,TRBD2,CASSFQLAGWANIQYF,TGTGCCAGCAGCTTCCAACTAGCGGGGTGGGCGAACATTCAGTACTTC
TRBV9,TRBJ2-5,few,-,CASSVRGRGETQYF,TGTGCCAGCAGCGTGCGGGGGCGCGGAGAGACCCAGTACTTC
TRBV9,TRBJ2-6,few,-,CASSAQSSGANVLTF,TGTGCCAGCAGCGCCCAGAGCTCTGGGGCCAACGTCCTGACTTTC
TRBV5-1,TRBJ2-1,-,-,CASSFGSYNEQFF,TGCGCCAGCAGCTTTGGGTCCTACAATGAGCAGTTCTTC
TRBV5-4,TRBJ2-5,-,-,CASSPGAGRQETQYF,TGTGCCAGCAGCCCAGGAGCGGGTAGACAAGAGACCCAGTACTTC
TRBV20-1,TRBJ2-1,-,-,CSAGHNEQFF,TGCAGTGCGGGACACAATGAGCAGTTCTTC
TRBV29-1,TRBJ2-2,few,TRBD1,CSAGTDANTGELFF,TGCAGCGCCGGGACAGACGCGAACACCGGGGAGCTGTTTTTT
TRBV9,TRBJ2-7,-,-,CASSAGLLSYEQYF,TGTGCCAGCAGCGCGGGACTCCTATCCTACGAGCAGTACTTC
TRBV2,TRBJ2-2,few,TRBD2,CASTGLAGAGELFF,TGTGCCAGCACGGGTCTAGCGGGGGCCGGGGAGCTGTTTTTT
TRBV5-1,TRBJ2-5,few,TRBD1,CASSLAGDREQETQYF,TGCGCCAGCAGCCTTGCTGGGGACAGGGAACAAGAGACCCAGTACTTC
TRBV4-1,TRBJ2-5,few,-,CASSQAGLGVQETQYF,TGCGCCAGCAGCCAAGCTGGACTGGGGGTCCAAGAGACCCAGTACTTC